The source of this T cell receptor (beta chain) is a study of blood T cells in healthy people across ages. Germline V lookup: CDR1 GTSNPN, CDR2 SVGIG (reference sequence). The CDR3 extends over 12 amino acids. A second about 7 to 11 cycle PCR used barcoded and J-beta primers. From the 5' RACE reads, TCRdb called clonotypes with MiXCR, one entry per CDR3 protein. The sample gives about 780,000 distinct CDR3 sequences, approximately 24% of which show up once; 2.5% to 3.5% is in the top ten. This clonotype was counted only a few times. The sample also formed part of further work on T cells of mothers and their children. That report notes: Related mother-child pairs showed slightly, non-significantly higher overlap than unrelated pairs.

Sequencing was carried out using blood. The sequence derives from a boy between 10 and 17 years old in good health. The chain combines TRBV30 with TRBJ2-1; no definite D call. Near its end, the DNA agrees better with TRBJ2-7, so the J call may be wrong. CDR3 nucleotides: TGTGCCTGGAGTGTTGGTTACTACGAGCAGTACTTC. It codes for CAWSVGYYEQYF.